One and the same sample provided the 30 T cell receptor beta chains below, sequenced in a study of blood T cells in healthy people across ages. Alongside a J-beta primer mix, a sample-barcoded 5' primer served in a second PCR lasting about 6 to 11 cycles. TCRdb recomputed calls from the 5' RACE reads with MiXCR, one row per CDR3 protein. The sample has about 1.7 million distinct CDR3 sequences, 28% seen once. Material for sequencing was blood. Receptor source: a woman aged 25 to 39 in good health.

This clonotype has only a few counts. The DNA of the CDR3 is TGTGCCACCAGCAGAGATAAACAGGGTGACTACGAGCAGTACTTC. It translates to CATSRDKQGDYEQYF. The V call is TRBV15, the J call TRBJ2-7, with D possibly matching TRBD1 (6 bases). V was pared by 0 bases and J by 3 bases, with 12 bases between. Germline CDR1 LNHNV, CDR2 YYDKDF (reference sequence). This CDR3 comprises 15 residues. The full variable domain, completed using reference TRBV15 and TRBJ2-7, is DAMVIQNPRYQVTQFGKPVTLSCSQTLNHNVMYWYQQKSSQAPKLLFHYYDKDFNNEADTPDNFQSRRPNTSFCFLDIRSPGLGDTAMYLCATSRDKQGDYEQYFGPGTRLTVT.

This clonotype came up many times. The chain combines TRBV5-1 with TRBJ2-6; no reliable D call. From germline, CDR1 is SGHRS and CDR2 YFSETQ. Between the trimmed V and J ends, which lost 4 bases and 5 bases, there was a span of 13 bases. CDR3 size: 15 residues. The CDR3 here is CASSPDGSWANVLTF. Here the CDR3 DNA reads TGCGCCAGCAGCCCTGACGGTTCTTGGGCCAACGTCCTGACTTTC.

This clonotype was observed at least ten times. DNA of the CDR3: TGTGCCACCGACAGGGGTGAGACCCAGTACTTC. Translating it yields CATDRGETQYF. This sequence joins TRBV6-5 and TRBJ2-5; TRBD1 matches at 8 bases. With 10 bases clipped from V and 5 bases from J, the junction kept 3 bases outside the gene matches. This CDR3 spans 11 amino acids. Germline CDR1 reads MNHEY; CDR2 reads SVGAGI.

Only a few counts were recorded for this clonotype. The rearrangement links TRBV20-1 to TRBJ2-7, with TRBD2 identical over 11 bases. The CDR3 contains 14 residues. V was clipped by 6 bases and J by 5 bases; unmatched bases: 9. Germline V CDR1 and CDR2: DFQATT, SNEGSKA (reference sequence). The CDR3 nucleotides are TGCAGTGCAAGTAGGGTTAGCGGGAGGGACGAGCAGTACTTC. Translated: CSASRVSGRDEQYF.

The chain combines TRBV27 with TRBJ2-5; TRBD2 matches 14 bases. V lost 4 bases to trimming and J lost 9 bases; unmatched junction nucleotides: 7. CDR1 MNHEY and CDR2 SMNVEV come from the germline V gene (reference sequence). CDR3 length: 15 amino acids. The CDR3 spells CASSWTSGGIKAQYF. CDR3 nucleotide sequence: TGTGCCAGCAGTTGGACTAGCGGGGGGATTAAGGCCCAGTACTTC.

In its sample, this clonotype was seen many times. This chain connects TRBV4-2 to TRBJ2-3, with TRBD1 identical over 8 bases. The CDR3 runs to 16 residues. Germline values: CDR1 LGHNA, CDR2 YNFKEQ. V was clipped by 4 bases and J by 0 bases; unmatched bases: 6. CDR3 residues: CASSLRTGSSTDTQYF. Here the CDR3 DNA reads TGTGCCAGCAGCCTTAGGACAGGGTCTAGCACAGATACGCAGTATTTT.

The CDR3 protein is CASSFRLGLARETQYF. CDR3 coding DNA: TGTGCCAGCAGCTTCCGACTCGGACTAGCTCGCGAGACCCAGTACTTC. The rearrangement joins TRBV7-2 to TRBJ2-7; TRBD2 matches 8 bases. The end of the DNA is better explained by TRBJ2-5, so the J call may be wrong. The CDR3 is 16 amino acids. Germline V gene data show CDR1 as SGHTA and CDR2 as FQGNSA.

The CDR3 region has the DNA TGCAGCGTTGTGTTGACCGGGCCCGGCAATCAGCCCCAGCATTTT. Translating it yields CSVVLTGPGNQPQHF. This chain connects TRBV29-1 to TRBJ1-5; unclear D gene. With 4 bases removed from V and 2 bases from J, the gap between germline ends came to 15 bases. Germline CDR1 is SQVTM and CDR2 is ANQGSEA. CDR3 length: 15 residues. The complete variable domain, with remaining parts taken from reference TRBV29-1 and TRBJ1-5, reads SAVISQKPSRDICQRGTSLTIQCQVDSQVTMMFWYRQQPGQSLTLIATANQGSEATYESGFVIDKFPISRPNLTFSTLTVSNMSPEDSSIYLCSVVLTGPGNQPQHFGDGTRLSIL.

This sequence joins TRBV12-3 or TRBV12-4 and TRBJ2-5; 9 nucleotides align to TRBD1. The CDR3 loop spans 15 amino acids. V trimming: 3 bases; J trimming: 5 bases; junction bases outside the gene matches: 7. The CDR3 reads CASSFGQGRGETQYF. The CDR3 region has the DNA TGTGCCAGCAGTTTCGGACAGGGGAGAGGGGAGACCCAGTACTTC.

The chain combines TRBV5-6 with TRBJ2-5; 7 bases line up with TRBD1. CDR1 and CDR2 (germline): SGHDT, YYEEEE. Unmatched junction bases numbered 7, after V lost 2 bases and J lost 3 bases. There are 15 residues in the CDR3. CDR3 amino acids: CASSFGRGREETQYF. For the CDR3, the DNA is TGTGCCAGCAGCTTCGGAAGGGGGCGAGAAGAGACCCAGTACTTC.

This clonotype was counted only a few times. The chain employs TRBV18 and TRBJ1-4; D gene ambiguous. V was pared by 0 bases and J by 1 base, with 9 bases between. Germline loops: CDR1 KGHSH, CDR2 LQKENI. This CDR3 is built from 16 residues. The CDR3 DNA reads as TGTGCCAGCTCACCACCCGGCGAGGGAACTAATGAAAAACTGTTTTTT. Its translation: CASSPPGEGTNEKLFF.

This clonotype was counted only a few times. The chain joins TRBV27 to TRBJ2-5; a weak D match, TRBD1 (5 bases). Near its end, the DNA agrees better with TRBJ2-7, so the J call may be wrong. CDR3 length equals 14 residues. Germline V lookup: CDR1 MNHEY, CDR2 SMNVEV (reference sequence). The CDR3 nucleotides read TGTGCCAGCAGTTCCAGGGCGTCTCGGGACGAGCAGTACTTC. Translating it yields CASSSRASRDEQYF.

The V call is TRBV2, the J call TRBJ2-3; 9 bases fit TRBD1. CDR3 size: 18 residues. The germline V gene encodes CDR1 SNHLY and CDR2 FYNNEI. With V trimmed by 9 bases and J by 2 bases, 18 bases remained unmatched. CDR3 residues: CARTKTGGGPSYTDTQYF. The CDR3 DNA is TGTGCCAGAACCAAAACAGGGGGCGGCCCCTCCTACACAGATACGCAGTATTTT.

This clonotype was observed a few times. The chain recombines TRBV10-3 with TRBJ2-5; D gene uncertain. Trimming shortened V by 5 bases and J by 1 base, and 8 bases separated the two germline ends. CDR1 and CDR2 (germline): ENHRY, SYGVKD. The CDR3 runs to 13 residues. CDR3 DNA sequence: TGTGCCATCAGTAGCAGCGCCCAAGAGACCCAGTACTTC. Amino acid sequence: CAISSSAQETQYF.

The chain couples TRBV6-5 to TRBJ2-7, with D hard to call. The CDR3 spans 13 residues. Trimming cost V 2 bases and J 2 bases, with 7 bases left between them. CDR1 and CDR2 from the germline V gene are MNHEY and SVGAGI. The CDR3 spells CASSYGLTYEQYF. Here the CDR3 DNA reads TGTGCCAGCAGTTACGGCCTGACCTACGAGCAGTACTTC.

Comments on this clonotype: A much larger clone lies one base from this, so it may be a read error. CDR3 coding DNA: TGTGCCAGCAGCCAAGGCGGGAGAGGGCCCTACAAGCAGTACTTC. It encodes CASSQGGRGPYKQYF. The V and J genes are TRBV4-2 and TRBJ2-7; 7 nucleotides agree with TRBD2. CDR1 is LGHNA and CDR2 is YNFKEQ in the germline V gene. The CDR3 covers 15 residues.

The chain joins TRBV5-4 to TRBJ2-5; maybe TRBD1 (5 bases). Germline CDR1 SGHNT, CDR2 YYREEE (reference sequence). This CDR3 contains 14 residues. V lost 3 bases and J lost 8, with 17 bases in between. The CDR3 bases are TGTGCCAGCAGCTCAAGAAAGGACCGGACAACCCAGTACTTC. Protein: CASSSRKDRTTQYF. The full variable domain, rest sourced from reference TRBV5-4 and TRBJ2-5, is ETGVTQSPTHLIKTRGQQVTLRCSSQSGHNTVSWYQQALGQGPQFIFQYYREEENGRGNFPPRFSGLQFPNYSSELNVNALELDDSALYLCASSSRKDRTTQYFGPGTRLLVL.

This clonotype has just a few counts. The V call is TRBV4-1, the J call TRBJ2-1; weak D call: TRBD2 (6 bases). CDR3 size: 17 residues. Trimming took off 2 bases at V and 4 bases at J, with 18 bases between the two ends. Germline assignment: CDR1 MGHRA and CDR2 YSYEKL. Here the CDR3 reads CASSQYSGTPLYNEQFF. The CDR3 region has the DNA TGCGCCAGCAGCCAATACTCCGGGACTCCCCTATACAATGAGCAGTTCTTC.

The chain joins TRBV6-5 to TRBJ2-5; D not certain. CDR1 and CDR2 from the germline V gene are MNHEY and SVGAGI. There are 13 residues in the CDR3. Trimming removed 2 bases from V and 2 bases from J, with 6 bases in between. CDR3 sequence: CASSYGKQETQYF. The CDR3 bases are TGTGCCAGCAGTTACGGGAAGCAAGAGACCCAGTACTTC.

There are a few counts of this clonotype. V and J are TRBV5-1 and TRBJ2-3, with a weak D call TRBD2 (6 bases). Per germline, CDR1 SGHRS and CDR2 YFSETQ. Trimming cost V 5 bases and J 2 bases, with 12 bases left between them. CDR3 size: 14 residues. CDR3 in amino acids: CASRNSGNTDTQYF. The DNA for the CDR3 is TGCGCCAGCAGAAATAGCGGTAACACAGATACGCAGTATTTT.

This clonotype was recorded many times. The chain recombines TRBV9 with TRBJ2-4, with D maybe TRBD2 (6 bases). This CDR3 spans 13 amino acids. The V gene's germline CDR1 is SGDLS and CDR2 YYNGEE. V was shortened by 0 bases and J by 8 bases, with 9 bases between the two germline ends. CDR3 DNA: TGTGCCAGCAGCGTAGACTGGGGGGACATTCAGTACTTC. Translation: CASSVDWGDIQYF.

In its sample, this clonotype was seen a few times. The chain combines TRBV6-2 or TRBV6-3 with TRBJ2-3; 12 bases agree with TRBD2. CDR3 length: 17 residues. The germline CDR1 and CDR2 sequences are MNHEY and SVGEGT. The trim removed 4 bases at V and 2 bases at J, leaving 7 bases unmatched. CDR3 loop: CASSSRLAGVYTDTQYF. CDR3 nucleotides: TGTGCCAGCAGTTCGAGACTAGCGGGAGTTTACACAGATACGCAGTATTTT.

The chain carries TRBV6-6 and TRBJ1-5; maybe TRBD1 (6 bases). CDR1 and CDR2 from the germline V gene are MNHNY and SVGAGI (reference sequence). The CDR3 spans 13 residues. V shed 2 bases and J shed 7 bases, with 9 bases lying between them. The CDR3 region is CASSYGGRQPQHF. In DNA, the CDR3 is TGTGCCAGCAGTTACGGGGGGCGACAGCCCCAGCATTTT.

The chain is built from TRBV14 and TRBJ2-4; perhaps TRBD1 as D (7 bases). The CDR3 loop spans 13 amino acids. Per the germline V gene, CDR1 is SGHDN and CDR2 is FVKESK. V lost 3 bases, J lost 5 bases, and 8 bases lay in between. This chain's CDR3 is CASSHRGENIQYF. The DNA for the CDR3 is TGTGCCAGCAGCCACAGGGGGGAAAACATTCAGTACTTC.

This clonotype was seen only a few times. The chain combines TRBV27 with TRBJ1-2; D ambiguous. V was pared by 6 bases and J by 2 bases, with 13 bases between. The CDR3 is 14 residues long. The germline V gene has CDR1 MNHEY and CDR2 SMNVEV (reference sequence). The CDR3 nucleotides read TGTGCCAGCAGGTTCCTGAATGAGAACTATGGCTACACCTTC. Encoded protein: CASRFLNENYGYTF.

This clonotype was counted only a few times. The chain links TRBV3-1 to TRBJ1-2, with unresolved D. The germline CDR1 and CDR2 sequences are LGHDT and YNNKEL (reference sequence). Trimming cost V 0 bases and J 12 bases, with 14 bases left between them. This CDR3 is 13 amino acids long. Here the CDR3 reads CASSQDQATAHTF. The CDR3 DNA reads as TGTGCCAGCAGCCAAGATCAGGCTACAGCACACACCTTC.

This clonotype was detected a few times. The genes are TRBV5-1 and TRBJ2-5; D possibly corresponds to TRBD1 (5 bases). The CDR3 is 14 residues long. The germline gives CDR1 SGHRS, CDR2 YFSETQ. V was pared by 4 bases and J by 1 base, with 11 bases between. The CDR3 nucleotides read TGCGCCAGCAGCGAGCAGGGCAGCCAAGAGACCCAGTACTTC. Its translation is CASSEQGSQETQYF. Variable domain in full (rest from reference TRBV5-1 and TRBJ2-5): KAGVTQTPRYLIKTRGQQVTLSCSPISGHRSVSWYQQTPGQGLQFLFEYFSETQRNKGNFPGRFSGRQFSNSRSEMNVSTLELGDSALYLCASSEQGSQETQYFGPGTRLLVL.

The sample holds a few counts of this clonotype. The J gene is TRBJ2-1, the V gene TRBV9, with 9 bases lining up with TRBD1. The CDR3 extends over 15 amino acids. Per germline, CDR1 SGDLS and CDR2 YYNGEE. The V gene end was trimmed by 6 bases and the J gene end by 1 base; junction bases not matched to a gene: 5. The CDR3 DNA is TGTGCCAGCACCCCGGGACAGGGTTCCTACAATGAGCAGTTCTTC. Translating it yields CASTPGQGSYNEQFF.

For this clonotype: A read error may explain this, as a much larger clone is one base away. The CDR3 region is CAWSQGGSCEQYF. DNA for the CDR3: TGTGCCTGGTCACAGGGGGGTTCCTGCGAGCAGTACTTC. The chain couples TRBV30 to TRBJ2-7, with 8 bases fitting TRBD1. Germline V gives CDR1 GTSNPN, CDR2 SVGIG (reference sequence). The CDR3 is 13 residues long.

This clonotype turned up a few times. This chain links TRBV28 with TRBJ1-2; no definite D call. The CDR3 is 13 residues long. Germline V lookup: CDR1 MDHEN, CDR2 SYDVKM. V gave up 1 base and J gave up 8 bases, with 11 bases separating them. The CDR3 DNA follows: TGTGCCAGCAGTTTATTCCCACCCGGAGGCTACACCTTC. Its translation is CASSLFPPGGYTF.